Shown below are 10 T cell receptor beta chains from a single sample sequenced in a study of blood T cell repertoires in COVID-19. Some clones are missing from TCRdb's copy, which holds only in-frame ones; the method was immunoSEQ multiplex PCR. The sample carries approximately 320,000 clones, roughly 91% recorded once. Sequencing was carried out using peripheral blood. These receptors were obtained from a woman in her thirties with COVID-19, enrolled during active disease.

The chain employs TRBV7-2 and TRBJ2-5; TRBD2 matches 10 bases. The CDR3 sequence is 18 residues long. CDR1 is SGHTA and CDR2 is FQGNSA in the germline V gene. The trim removed 1 base at V and 1 base at J, leaving 9 bases unmatched. Written as DNA, the CDR3 is TGTGCCAGCAGCTTAGAGTGGGCTAGCGGGGGACCCCAAGAGACCCAGTACTTC. Amino acid sequence: CASSLEWASGGPQETQYF.

CDR3 residues: CASSTRWYEQFF. The CDR3 bases are TGTGCCAGCAGCACCAGGTGGTATGAGCAGTTCTTC. The chain couples TRBV7-9 to TRBJ2-1, with unresolved D. The CDR3 contains 12 residues. V lost 5 bases and J 8 bases, leaving 10 bases between the germline ends. The germline V gene encodes CDR1 SEHNR and CDR2 FQNEAQ (reference sequence). The variable domain in full, with the rest retrieved from reference TRBV7-9 and TRBJ2-1, is DTGVSQNPRHKITKRGQNVTFRCDPISEHNRLYWYRQTLGQGPEFLTYFQNEAQLEKSRLLSDRFSAERPKGSFSTLEIQRTEQGDSAMYLCASSTRWYEQFFGPGTRLTVL.

As DNA, the CDR3 is TGTGCCAGCAGCTTCTACCGGGTAGGGTGGACTAGCGGCCAAAATGAGCAGTTCTTC. This gives the protein CASSFYRVGWTSGQNEQFF. The chain uses TRBV11-2 and TRBJ2-1; 10 positions agree with TRBD2. Germline values: CDR1 SGHAT, CDR2 FQNNGV. This CDR3 spans 19 amino acids. V dropped 3 bases and J dropped 7; count of bases not matched to a gene: 18.

V gene TRBV6-6 combines with J gene TRBJ1-3; 9 positions match TRBD1. Germline V gene data show CDR1 as MNHNY and CDR2 as SVGAGI (reference sequence). V lost 1 base to trimming and J lost 6 bases; unmatched junction nucleotides: 4. The CDR3 runs to 15 residues. The CDR3 nucleotides read TGTGCCAGCAGTTACTTAACAGGGGGCGAAAACACCATATATTTT. This translates into CASSYLTGGENTIYF.

The chain joins TRBV27 to TRBJ1-2; no definite D call. Trimming shortened V by 3 bases and J by 1 base, and 6 bases separated the two germline ends. Germline V lookup: CDR1 MNHEY, CDR2 SMNVEV (reference sequence). The CDR3 consists of 13 residues. The CDR3 DNA sequence: TGTGCCAGCAGTTTTCAGTTTAACTATGGCTACACCTTC. This translates into CASSFQFNYGYTF.

The J gene is TRBJ1-5, the V gene TRBV24-1, with a possible D match to TRBD1 (6 bases). The CDR3 is 14 residues long. CDR1 KGHDR and CDR2 SFDVKD come from the germline V gene. The V and J ends lost 9 bases and 0 bases respectively, with 11 bases between them. The CDR3: CATEQGGSNQPQHF. The DNA for the CDR3 is TGTGCCACCGAACAGGGCGGTAGCAATCAGCCCCAGCATTTT.

The gene calls are TRBV19 and TRBJ1-3; D gene ambiguous. V was clipped by 3 bases and J by 0 bases, with 18 bases between them. Germline CDR1 and CDR2: LNHDA and SQIVND (reference sequence). The CDR3 covers 18 residues. Written as DNA, the CDR3 is TGTGCCAGTAGTATCCGCGGGGAAGTACTCCCCTCTGGAAACACCATATATTTT. As protein: CASSIRGEVLPSGNTIYF.

The chain combines TRBV12-5 with TRBJ2-1; TRBD1 matches 8 bases. CDR3 length equals 16 residues. Trimming at V came to 0 bases and at J to 9 bases, leaving 10 bases not matched to a gene. Looked up from germline, CDR1 is LGHNT and CDR2 is FRNRAP. CDR3 nucleotide sequence: TGTGCTAGTGGTTTGGTAAAGGCCAGGGGGCATGGTGAGCAGTTCTTC. This encodes CASGLVKARGHGEQFF.

This rearrangement joins TRBV5-6 to TRBJ2-7, with TRBD1 matching 10 bases. V was clipped by 0 bases and J by 2 bases; unmatched bases: 5. The CDR3 length is 16 residues. From germline, CDR1 is SGHDT and CDR2 YYEEEE. CDR3 coding DNA: TGTGCCAGCAGCTTGGACACAGGACAGGGGGCCTACGAGCAGTACTTC. Translated, it gives CASSLDTGQGAYEQYF.

The chain recombines TRBV7-8 with TRBJ2-2; 9 bases are shared with TRBD2. Germline V CDR1 and CDR2: SGHVS, FQNEAQ. This CDR3 spans 18 amino acids. Germline trimming cut 2 bases from V and 7 bases from J; bases unmatched to any gene: 14. The DNA for the CDR3 is TGTGCCAGCAGCTTAATCGGCGGGGGGGCCGGGGTGATCGGGGAGCTGTTTTTT. Translating gives CASSLIGGGAGVIGELFF. Combining the CDR3 with reference TRBV7-8 and TRBJ2-2 gives the whole variable domain GAGVSQSPRYKVAKRGQDVALRCDPISGHVSLFWYQQALGQGPEFLTYFQNEAQLDKSGLPSDRFFAERPEGSVSTLKIQRTQQEDSAVYLCASSLIGGGAGVIGELFFGEGSRLTVL.